This T cell receptor beta chain is from a study of CD8 T cells in Susac syndrome. The germline CDR1 and CDR2 sequences are MNHEY and SVGAGI. Losses at the gene ends were 3 bases for V and 5 bases for J; bases not matched to a gene: 9. CDR3 length equals 15 residues. With respect to this clonotype: Its antigen is currently unknown.

General study points: The authors acknowledged that the study's TCR sequencing and HLA analysis involved relatively few individuals.

Reverse transcription of roughly 0.5 to 1 ug RNA used random hexamers. Amplification of TCR beta CDR3 used immunoSEQ multiplex PCR across 54 Vbeta and 13 Jbeta. TCRdb re-called the immunoSEQ multiplex PCR reads with MiXCR, one entry per CDR3 protein. This table has under 550,000 distinct CDR3 sequences, approximately 89% appearing once. Sequenced input: CD8+ T cells from PBMCs. This receptor was identified in a human donor with multiple sclerosis. The gene calls are TRBV6-5 and TRBJ2-7, with 8 bases fitting TRBD2. Written as DNA, the CDR3 is TGTGCCAGCAGTTATTCCGGGACTAGTGGGGACGAGCAGTACTTC. Translation: CASSYSGTSGDEQYF.